This TCR beta chain is drawn from a study of CD8+CD57+ T cells in acquired aplastic anemia. The overall study: The DNA of sorted CD4+ and CD8+ cells averaged around 3.2 ug.

The table lists this clonotype with many counts. The antigen remains unidentified. For CDR3 and TCR beta VDJ profiling, genomic DNA was the template used. MiXCR was run by TCRdb on the reads, yielding one entry per CDR3 protein. The sample lists around 150,000 distinct CDR3 sequences; around 48% were seen once. Only patients with CD8+CD57+ cell expansion on flow cytometry were chosen for sequencing. Regarding the study as a whole: Patients were compared with controls for CD8+ Simpson's diversity, and no significant difference emerged.

This CDR3 has 15 residues. Germline V gives CDR1 SGHNT, CDR2 YYREEE (reference sequence). The ends were cut back, 5 bases at V and 6 bases at J, with 15 bases in the middle. V usage is TRBV5-4 and J usage is TRBJ1-6; D gene ambiguous. The sequence was collected from a human donor with aplastic anemia. The sample taken for sequencing was sorted CD4+, CD8+, or CD8+CD57+ T cells (not recorded which) from PBMCs. The CDR3 region is CASRLMGVLNSPLHF. The CDR3 DNA sequence: TGTGCCAGCAGACTTATGGGCGTCCTTAATTCACCCCTCCACTTT.